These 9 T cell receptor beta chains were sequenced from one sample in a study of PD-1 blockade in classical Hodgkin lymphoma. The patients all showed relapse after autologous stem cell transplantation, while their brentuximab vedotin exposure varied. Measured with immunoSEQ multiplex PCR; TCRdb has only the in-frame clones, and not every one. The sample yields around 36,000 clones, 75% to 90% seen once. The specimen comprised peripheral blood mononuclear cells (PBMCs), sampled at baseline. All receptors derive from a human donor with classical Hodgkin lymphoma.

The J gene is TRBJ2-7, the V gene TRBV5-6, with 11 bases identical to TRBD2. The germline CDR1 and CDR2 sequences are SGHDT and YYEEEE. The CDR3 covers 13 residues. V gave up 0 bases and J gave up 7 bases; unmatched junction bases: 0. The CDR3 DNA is TGTGCCAGCAGCTTGGCTAGCGGGGGGGAGCAGTACTTC. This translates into CASSLASGGEQYF.

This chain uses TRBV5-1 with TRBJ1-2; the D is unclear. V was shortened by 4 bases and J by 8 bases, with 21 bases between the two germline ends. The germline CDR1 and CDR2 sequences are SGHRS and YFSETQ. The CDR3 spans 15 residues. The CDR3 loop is CASSPEIITHVGYTF. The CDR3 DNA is TGCGCCAGCAGCCCAGAAATCATAACACACGTGGGCTACACCTTC.

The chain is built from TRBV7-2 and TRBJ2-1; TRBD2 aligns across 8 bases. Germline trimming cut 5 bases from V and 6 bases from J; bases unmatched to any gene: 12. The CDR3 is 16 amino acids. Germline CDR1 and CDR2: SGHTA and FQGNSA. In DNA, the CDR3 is TGTGCCAGCAGCATACTTGCCGGGGGGGCCATCAATGAGCAGTTCTTC. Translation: CASSILAGGAINEQFF.

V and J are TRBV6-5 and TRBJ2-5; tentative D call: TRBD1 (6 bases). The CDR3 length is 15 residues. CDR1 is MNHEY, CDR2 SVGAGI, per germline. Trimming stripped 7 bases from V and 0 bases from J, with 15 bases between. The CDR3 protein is CASTRQARYQETQYF. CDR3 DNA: TGTGCCAGCACGAGACAGGCCCGCTACCAAGAGACCCAGTACTTC.

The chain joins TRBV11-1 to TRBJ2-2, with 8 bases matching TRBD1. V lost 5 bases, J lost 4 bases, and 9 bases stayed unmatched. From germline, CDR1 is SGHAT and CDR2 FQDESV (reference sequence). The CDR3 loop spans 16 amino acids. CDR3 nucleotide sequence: TGTGCCAGCAGCCCCTCCGGGACAGGACTCACCGGGGAGCTGTTTTTT. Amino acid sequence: CASSPSGTGLTGELFF.

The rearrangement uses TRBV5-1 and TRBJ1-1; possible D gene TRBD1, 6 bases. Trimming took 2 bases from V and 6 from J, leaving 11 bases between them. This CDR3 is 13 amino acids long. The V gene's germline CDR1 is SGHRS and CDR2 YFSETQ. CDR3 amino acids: CASSFDRSAEAFF. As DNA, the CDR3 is TGCGCCAGCAGCTTCGACAGGAGCGCTGAAGCTTTCTTT.

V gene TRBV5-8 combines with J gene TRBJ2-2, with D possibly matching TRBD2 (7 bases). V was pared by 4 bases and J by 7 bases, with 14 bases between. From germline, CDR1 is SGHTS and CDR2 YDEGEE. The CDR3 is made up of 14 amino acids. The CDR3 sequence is CASSGGALLGELFF. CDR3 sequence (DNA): TGTGCCAGCAGCGGGGGGGCCCTCCTCGGGGAGCTGTTTTTT.

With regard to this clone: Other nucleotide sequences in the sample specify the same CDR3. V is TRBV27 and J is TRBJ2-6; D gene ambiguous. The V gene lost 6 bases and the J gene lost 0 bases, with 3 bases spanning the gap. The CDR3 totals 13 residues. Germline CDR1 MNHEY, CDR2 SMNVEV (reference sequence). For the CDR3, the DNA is TGTGCCAGCAGGGGCTCTGGGGCCAACGTCCTGACTTTC. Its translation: CASRGSGANVLTF. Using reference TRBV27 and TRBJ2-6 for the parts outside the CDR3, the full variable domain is EAQVTQNPRYLITVTGKKLTVTCSQNMNHEYMSWYRQDPGLGLRQIYYSMNVEVTDKGDVPEGYKVSRKEKRNFPLILESPSPNQTSLYFCASRGSGANVLTFGAGSRLTVL.

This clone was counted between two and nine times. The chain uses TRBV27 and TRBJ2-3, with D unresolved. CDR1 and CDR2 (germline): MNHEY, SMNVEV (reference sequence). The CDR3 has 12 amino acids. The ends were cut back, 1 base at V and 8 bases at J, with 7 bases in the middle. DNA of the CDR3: TGTGCCAGCAGTTTATACTCCGGTACGCAGTATTTT. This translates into CASSLYSGTQYF.